Listed below are T cell receptor beta chains from one sample, sequenced in a study of response to subunit inactivated influenza vaccine. MiXCR, applied by TCRdb to the RT-PCR reads, yields one record per CDR3 protein. The sample has 590,000 or so distinct CDR3 sequences, around 13% seen once; the top ten hold approximately 7.6%. Specimen: PBMCs from blood, collected 14 to 15 days before vaccination. These receptor sequences come from a man between 45 and 60 years old who received an inactivated influenza vaccine. Both conserved end residues are part of each CDR3. Fields, in order: clone size, V gene, D gene, J gene, CDR3 DNA, CDR3 protein. D genes are given only for firm matches. Clone sizes are given selectively: once, few, many, or a class where the clone is expanded.

>many|TRBV11-1|NA|TRBJ2-1
TGTGCCAGCAGCTTACTAGGGTCGGCCCTCAAAACCCACAATGAGCAGTTCTTC
CASSLLGSALKTHNEQFF
>NA|TRBV27|TRBD1|TRBJ1-6
TGTGCCAGCAGTTCGACAGGGAGTTATAATTCACCCCTCCACTTT
CASSSTGSYNSPLHF
>NA|TRBV5-1|NA|TRBJ1-1
TGCGCCAGCAGTCAACAGGGACCCAACACTGAAGCTTTCTTT
CASSQQGPNTEAFF
>few|TRBV5-1|NA|TRBJ2-5
TGCGCCAGCAGCTTGGCTCCCTTGGAGACCCAGTACTTC
CASSLAPLETQYF
>few|TRBV7-8|NA|TRBJ2-7
TGTGCCAGCAGCGTAAAACGGACGACAAAAGCCTACGAGCAGTACTTC
CASSVKRTTKAYEQYF
>few|TRBV29-1|NA|TRBJ1-1
TGCAGCGTTGAACCAGACAGGCCTGAAGCTTTCTTT
CSVEPDRPEAFF
>NA|TRBV7-2|NA|TRBJ1-1
TGTGCCAGCAGCTCATACAGGGTCGTCCCCACTGAAGCTTTCTTT
CASSSYRVVPTEAFF
>many|TRBV11-2|TRBD1|TRBJ2-7
TGTGCCAGCACCACCCTCCAGGGGGCTTACGAGCAGTACTTC
CASTTLQGAYEQYF
>NA|TRBV5-1|TRBD1|TRBJ1-2
TGCGCCAGCAGCGGGACAGGGATTAACTATGGCTACACCTTC
CASSGTGINYGYTF
>many|TRBV27|NA|TRBJ2-5
TGTGCCAGCAGCCATGGGACGGAGACCCAGTACTTC
CASSHGTETQYF
>NA|TRBV5-5|NA|TRBJ2-7
TGTGCCAGCAGCTACGGGGCAGAACGTACCTACGAGCAGTACTTC
CASSYGAERTYEQYF
>few|TRBV29-1|NA|TRBJ2-7
TGCAGCGTTGAAGATCCCAACGGACAGTCCTACGAGCAGTACTTC
CSVEDPNGQSYEQYF
>few|TRBV28|TRBD1|TRBJ2-7
TGTGCCAGCAGCCCGACAGGGGGTAGGAGGAACGAGCAGTACTTC
CASSPTGGRRNEQYF
>NA|TRBV6-6|NA|TRBJ2-2
TGTGCCAGCAAGGACGGGGAGCTGTTTTTT
CASKDGELFF
>NA|TRBV10-3|TRBD2|TRBJ2-5
TGTGCCATCAGTGACGGTGGAGGTCTAGCGGGAGCAGGAACCCAGTACTTC
CAISDGGGLAGAGTQYF
>many|TRBV7-2|TRBD2|TRBJ2-7
TGTGCCAGCAGCTTATACGGGAGGGCCGGTAACGAGCAGTACTTC
CASSLYGRAGNEQYF
>NA|TRBV6-5|TRBD2|TRBJ2-7
TGTGCCAGCAGTAACCCCAGGACTAGCGGGGGTTACGAGCAGTACTTC
CASSNPRTSGGYEQYF